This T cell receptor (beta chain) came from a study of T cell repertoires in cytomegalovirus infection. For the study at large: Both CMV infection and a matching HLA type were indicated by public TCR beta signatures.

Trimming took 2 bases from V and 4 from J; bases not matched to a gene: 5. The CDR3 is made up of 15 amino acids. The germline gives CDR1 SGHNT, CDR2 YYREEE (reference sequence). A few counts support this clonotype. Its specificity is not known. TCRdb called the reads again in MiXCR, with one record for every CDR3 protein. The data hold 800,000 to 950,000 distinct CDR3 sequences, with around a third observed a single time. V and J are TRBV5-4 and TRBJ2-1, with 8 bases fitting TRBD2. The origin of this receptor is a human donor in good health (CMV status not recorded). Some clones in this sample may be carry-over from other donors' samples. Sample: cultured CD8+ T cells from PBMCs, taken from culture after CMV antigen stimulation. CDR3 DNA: TGTGCCAGCAGCTTTGAACTAGCGGCTTACAATGAGCAGTTCTTC. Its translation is CASSFELAAYNEQFF.